This TCR beta chain is from a study of B cell selection in AIRE deficiency. Study-level findings and limits: Patient Tconv cells held roughly a third of Treg sequences shared by healthy donors. CDR3s were shorter in shared Treg sequences, reflecting few non-templated nucleotide insertions. Of 3,000 to 4,000 shared Treg TCRbeta sequences, roughly 31% were healthy-donor-only and around 8.6% patient-only.

About this clone itself: Its specificity is unknown.

CD4+CD127+ cells were sorted as the conventional CD4 T cells. The assay was immunoSEQ multiplex PCR, and TCRdb's table has in-frame clones only and misses some. The sample holds some 24,000 clones, about 95% seen once. The origin of this receptor is a human donor in good health. What was sequenced was CD4+CD127+ conventional T cells sorted from PBMCs.

This CDR3 reads CASSIIGQNTEAFF. CDR3 coding DNA: TGTGCCAGCAGTATAATCGGACAGAACACTGAAGCTTTCTTT. The chain uses TRBV5-4 and TRBJ1-1; weak D call: TRBD1 (5 bases). Trimming removed 5 bases from V and 1 base from J, with 12 bases in between. The germline V gene has CDR1 SGHNT and CDR2 YYREEE (reference sequence). This CDR3 spans 14 amino acids.